The present T cell receptor beta chain was sequenced within a study of blood T cell repertoires in COVID-19 (dated by TCRdb to the early 2020s). As for the study more broadly: Samples from collaborators originated in the United States, Italy and Spain and spanned both the acute and convalescent phases of COVID-19. Deeply sampled blood TCRbeta repertoires from subjects exposed to, actively infected with, or recovered from COVID-19 were included in the dataset. Sample metadata almost always included a de-identified subject ID, COVID-19 status, age in years and sex. The samples were drawn from two sources: the first 160 participants of the ongoing ImmuneRACE study, and some 1,300 subjects contributed by 6 global collaborators. The material from the prospective study consisted of cDNA or gDNA derived from T cells, B-cell-depleted T cells, or PBMCs. HLA class I and class II types, where available, came from metadata supplied by the sample provider rather than from assay-based typing. The repertoires were released in a freely available public database meant as a resource for research on the immune response to SARS-CoV-2.

The study at large found these results: Clinical and demographic metadata were provided uncurated, with the amount varying by source and participant.

V loses 4 bases of germline sequence and J loses 3 bases, and the interval between the two ends is 13 bases. Its CDR3 holds 14 amino acids, cysteine through phenylalanine. The retained sequence is limited to the CDR3, 42 bases, with the frame set at the first base. Based on the germline V gene, the CDR1 and CDR2 sequences are SGHVS and FQNEAQ. The immunoSEQ Assay, a bias-controlled multiplex PCR, was used to amplify TCRbeta CDR3 regions from genomic DNA. The authors' analysis ran thus. Within the assay, amplification of reference gene primers was used to estimate how many nucleated cells each sample contained. Sequence reads were collapsed and filtered to measure the absolute abundance of every unique TCRbeta CDR3 rearrangement. For each sample, productive Simpson clonality was calculated by taking the square root of Simpson's diversity index across productive rearrangements. Drawn from immuneACCESS, this table holds only the in-frame rearrangements with V and J called that TCRdb kept. Clones are partly lost; checked studies trace under half to an unresolved V gene and leave the rest unexplained. Clone size and the V and J calls come from that table; the DNA yielded D and trimming. The sample table shows a few hundred thousand clones, and about nine tenths are seen once. Around 10% of the sample comes from the top ten.

One collaborating source in Seattle enrolled patients while the patients were actively infected and followed the patients over time throughout the course of disease. Whole blood was collected in K2EDTA tubes by collaborating institutions according to the institutions' own protocols. Collaborator samples were shipped for TCRbeta analysis as frozen whole blood, isolated PBMCs, or DNA extracted from either sample type. Concerning this clone: Its binding antigen is unknown. There are no base qualities to consult, and no much larger clone falls within one base.

The rearrangement combines TRBV7-8 with TRBJ2-7, with the D gene too uncertain to name. What was sequenced was peripheral blood. The sequence came from a woman aged 25-40 years with COVID-19, enrolled during active disease. The CDR3 protein: CASSSHSLIYEQYF. The nucleotide sequence reads as follows: TGTGCCAGCAGCTCCCATAGCCTAATCTACGAGCAGTACTTC.